Following are 32 T cell receptor beta chains from one sample sequenced in a study of Graves' ophthalmopathy and Graves' hyperthyroidism. Transcripts of RNA were the source for amplifying TCR beta CDR3 regions. RT-PCR was first run with HTBI primers, then multiplex PCR in a second round. A single record per CDR3 protein comes from TCRdb applying MiXCR to the multiplex PCR reads. The data hold 660,000 or so distinct CDR3 sequences, with 35% to 50% observed a single time. The sequencing input was peripheral blood. Every receptor here comes from an adult man with Graves' ophthalmopathy.

The rearrangement uses TRBV4-1 and TRBJ2-7; the D is unclear. This CDR3 contains 13 residues. V gave up 3 bases and J gave up 2 bases, with 8 bases separating them. The germline V gene has CDR1 MGHRA and CDR2 YSYEKL. In DNA, the CDR3 is TGCGCCAGCAGCCAGGGAATCCCCTACGAGCAGTACTTC. Translation: CASSQGIPYEQYF.

This clonotype was observed many times. The rearrangement links TRBV9 to TRBJ1-1; 8 nucleotides line up with TRBD1. The CDR3 length is 14 residues. The ends lost 2 bases at V and 4 bases at J; junction bases unmatched: 4. CDR1 is SGDLS, CDR2 YYNGEE, per germline. The CDR3 DNA reads as TGTGCCAGCAGCGTCGACAGGGGAGGCACTGAAGCTTTCTTT. Its translation: CASSVDRGGTEAFF.

Points on this clonotype: This sequence may be a read error, since a much larger clone differs from it by one base. CDR3 nucleotides: TGTGCCATCAGTTTTGACAGCTCCACTGGGGCCAACGTCCTGACTTTC. Translation: CAISFDSSTGANVLTF. The chain links TRBV10-3 to TRBJ2-6; possible D gene TRBD1, 5 bases. V was clipped by 5 bases and J by 2 bases, with 13 bases between them. Germline loops: CDR1 ENHRY, CDR2 SYGVKD. CDR3 length: 16 amino acids.

The gene calls are TRBV29-1 and TRBJ2-5; TRBD2 is a possible D gene (5 bases). Trimming took 8 bases from V and 1 from J, leaving 11 bases between them. CDR3 length: 12 residues. The germline V gene encodes CDR1 SQVTM and CDR2 ANQGSEA. The CDR3 loop reads CSSPSGQETQYF. The CDR3 nucleotides are TGCAGCTCTCCAAGCGGCCAAGAGACCCAGTACTTC.

This clonotype was counted at least ten times. The V call is TRBV15, the J call TRBJ2-5; D gene unclear. Trimming took off 5 bases at V and 0 bases at J, with 19 bases between the two ends. The CDR3 runs 17 residues. The germline gives CDR1 LNHNV, CDR2 YYDKDF (reference sequence). The CDR3 is CATSPSTPDNYQETQYF. The DNA of the CDR3 is TGTGCCACCAGCCCCTCGACCCCTGACAACTACCAAGAGACCCAGTACTTC.

This clonotype has ten or more counts. This sequence joins TRBV19 and TRBJ1-2; no definite D call. Germline lookup yields CDR1 LNHDA and CDR2 SQIVND (reference sequence). Trimming pared 8 bases from V and 2 bases from J, leaving 12 bases between. CDR3 length equals 13 residues. The CDR3 here is CASHPGKNYGYTF. The CDR3 nucleotides read TGTGCCAGTCACCCCGGGAAAAACTATGGCTACACCTTC.

This chain joins TRBV7-9 and TRBJ1-3; possibly TRBD1 for D (5 bases). Germline CDR1 is SEHNR and CDR2 is FQNEAQ (reference sequence). CDR3 length: 15 amino acids. Trimming removed 5 bases at V and 2 bases at J, with 13 bases between. The CDR3 is CASSPDSYTGNTIYF. The CDR3 DNA sequence: TGTGCCAGCAGCCCTGACAGTTACACTGGAAACACCATATATTTT. The variable domain in full, with the rest retrieved from reference TRBV7-9 and TRBJ1-3, is DTGVSQNPRHKITKRGQNVTFRCDPISEHNRLYWYRQTLGQGPEFLTYFQNEAQLEKSRLLSDRFSAERPKGSFSTLEIQRTEQGDSAMYLCASSPDSYTGNTIYFGEGSWLTVV.

This chain links TRBV20-1 with TRBJ2-5; D ambiguous. CDR1 and CDR2 from the germline V gene are DFQATT and SNEGSKA (reference sequence). V lost 6 bases, J lost 7 bases, and 15 bases lay in between. The CDR3 has 12 residues. CDR3 coding DNA: TGCAGTGCCTCACCGGGCCCCAGGACCCAGTACTTC. It yields the protein CSASPGPRTQYF.

This clonotype was counted a few times. This chain joins TRBV5-8 and TRBJ2-7; D tentatively fits TRBD1 or TRBD2 (5 bases each). There are 12 residues in the CDR3. Looked up from germline, CDR1 is SGHTS and CDR2 is YDEGEE. With 3 bases removed from V and 6 bases from J, the gap between germline ends came to 10 bases. The chain's CDR3 is CASSWDRREQYF. Here the CDR3 DNA reads TGTGCCAGCAGCTGGGACCGACGCGAGCAGTACTTC.

This clonotype was seen at least ten times. V gene TRBV5-6 combines with J gene TRBJ2-7; TRBD1 aligns across 8 bases. This CDR3 is 15 amino acids long. CDR1 is SGHDT, CDR2 YYEEEE, per germline. J lost 6 bases, V lost 5 bases, and 13 bases had no gene match. CDR3 region: CASRSQGAHKSEQYF. In nucleotides, the CDR3 is TGTGCCAGCAGGTCCCAGGGGGCGCATAAGAGCGAGCAGTACTTC. The variable domain in full, with the rest retrieved from reference TRBV5-6 and TRBJ2-7, is DAGVTQSPTHLIKTRGQQVTLRCSPKSGHDTVSWYQQALGQGPQFIFQYYEEEERQRGNFPDRFSGHQFPNYSSELNVNALLLGDSALYLCASRSQGAHKSEQYFGPGTRLTVT.

Many counts were recorded for this clonotype. The V call is TRBV7-9, the J call TRBJ2-7; possible D gene TRBD1, 6 bases. Trimming removed 5 bases at V and 0 bases at J, with 11 bases between. This CDR3 is 14 amino acids long. The germline V gene encodes CDR1 SEHNR and CDR2 FQNEAQ (reference sequence). CDR3 amino acids: CASSQTDSSYEQYF. CDR3 DNA sequence: TGTGCCAGCAGCCAGACGGACAGCTCCTACGAGCAGTACTTC.

This sequence joins TRBV29-1 and TRBJ1-1; 9 bases align to TRBD1. V shed 6 bases and J 4 bases; nucleotides not matched to a gene: 9. Germline V gene lookup returns CDR1 SQVTM and CDR2 ANQGSEA. This CDR3 has 14 residues. Written as DNA, the CDR3 is TGCAGCGTGCGACAGGACAGGGGAGGCACTGAAGCTTTCTTT. This gives the protein CSVRQDRGGTEAFF. Using reference TRBV29-1 and TRBJ1-1 for the parts outside the CDR3, the full variable domain is SAVISQKPSRDICQRGTSLTIQCQVDSQVTMMFWYRQQPGQSLTLIATANQGSEATYESGFVIDKFPISRPNLTFSTLTVSNMSPEDSSIYLCSVRQDRGGTEAFFGQGTRLTVV.

The CDR3 protein is CASSYETGNQETQYF. CDR3 DNA sequence: TGTGCCAGTAGCTACGAGACAGGGAACCAAGAGACCCAGTACTTC. The chain is built from TRBV19 and TRBJ2-5, with TRBD1 identical over 7 bases. V lost 6 bases, J lost 0 bases, and 7 bases stayed unmatched. The germline V gene encodes CDR1 LNHDA and CDR2 SQIVND (reference sequence). The CDR3 sequence is 15 residues long. The entire variable domain, with the rest obtained from reference TRBV19 and TRBJ2-5, is as follows: DGGITQSPKYLFRKEGQNVTLSCEQNLNHDAMYWYRQDPGQGLRLIYYSQIVNDFQKGDIAEGYSVSREKKESFPLTVTSAQKNPTAFYLCASSYETGNQETQYFGPGTRLLVL.

Notes on this clonotype: In this CDR3 the conserved last residue, phenylalanine or tryptophan, is missing, so a read error is likely. The limits of the CDR3 on the DNA are not certain, so only TCRdb's listed CDR3 is given. V gene TRBV4-2 combines with J gene TRBJ2-5; the tabulated D call, TRBD1, remains unverified against the DNA. In germline, CDR1 is LGHNA, CDR2 YNFKEQ. The CDR3 length is 8 residues, termini included. CDR3 sequence: CASSQESG.

This clonotype turned up a few times. This chain uses TRBV5-4 with TRBJ1-3; D remains unclear. Trimming took off 0 bases at V and 0 bases at J, with 4 bases between the two ends. The CDR3 is 14 amino acids. Germline V gene lookup returns CDR1 SGHNT and CDR2 YYREEE (reference sequence). The CDR3 DNA reads TGTGCCAGCAGCTTGGACGACTCTGGAAACACCATATATTTT. It translates to CASSLDDSGNTIYF.

Only a few counts were recorded for this clonotype. The chain carries TRBV2 and TRBJ1-2; D perhaps matches TRBD1 (5 bases). V gave up 3 bases and J gave up 1 base, with 18 bases separating them. The V gene's germline CDR1 is SNHLY and CDR2 FYNNEI. This CDR3 region has 17 residues. The CDR3: CASSDLVGLTVNYGYTF. The CDR3 DNA is TGTGCCAGCAGTGATCTGGTGGGACTGACCGTTAACTATGGCTACACCTTC.

This rearrangement joins TRBV9 to TRBJ2-7, with TRBD1 as a possible D gene (6 bases). Germline CDR1 and CDR2: SGDLS and YYNGEE. Trimming cost V 4 bases and J 0 bases, with 20 bases left between them. The CDR3 is 17 amino acids. CDR3 protein: CASSQDRGSDSSYEQYF. The CDR3 DNA reads as TGTGCCAGCAGCCAAGATAGGGGCTCGGACAGCTCCTACGAGCAGTACTTC.

J is TRBJ1-5 and V is TRBV19; tentative D call: TRBD1 (6 bases). V gave up 7 bases and J gave up 5 bases, with 12 bases separating them. The CDR3 runs to 13 residues. Germline assignment: CDR1 LNHDA and CDR2 SQIVND (reference sequence). CDR3 nucleotides: TGTGCCAGTACCGGACAGCGCCATCAGCCCCAGCATTTT. It codes for CASTGQRHQPQHF.

J is TRBJ2-5 and V is TRBV29-1; 8 nucleotides align to TRBD2. The CDR3 has 13 residues. From germline, CDR1 is SQVTM and CDR2 ANQGSEA. V gave up 4 bases and J gave up 4 bases; unmatched junction bases: 5. The CDR3 nucleotides read TGCAGCGTTGGACTAGCGTCGGGAGAGACCCAGTACTTC. Protein sequence: CSVGLASGETQYF.

V usage is TRBV5-1 and J usage is TRBJ2-7; no clear D gene. CDR3 length: 13 amino acids. V lost 3 bases and J 4 bases, leaving 11 bases between the germline ends. The germline CDR1 and CDR2 sequences are SGHRS and YFSETQ. The CDR3 nucleotides are TGCGCCAGCAGCTGGACCGGGCCTTACGAGCAGTACTTC. It specifies CASSWTGPYEQYF.

This clonotype was seen many times. An end of the junction differs from the germline gene, which may be a read error. The chain has TRBV19 and TRBJ1-3; D call uncertain. Germline V lookup: CDR1 LNHDA, CDR2 SQIVND (reference sequence). This CDR3 has 15 amino acids. CDR3 in amino acids: CASSDTLGRGNTTYF. As DNA, the CDR3 is TGTGCCAGTAGTGACACCCTCGGGAGAGGAAACACCACATATTTT.

In its sample, this clonotype was seen many times. CDR3: CASSLTRNTEAFF. In nucleotides, the CDR3 is TGTGCCAGCAGTCTGACACGGAACACTGAAGCTTTCTTT. This chain connects TRBV7-9 to TRBJ1-1; D gene uncertain. V was shortened by 6 bases and J by 1 base, with 9 bases between the two germline ends. Germline V lookup: CDR1 SEHNR, CDR2 FQNEAQ (reference sequence). The CDR3 has 13 residues. Variable domain in full (rest from reference TRBV7-9 and TRBJ1-1): DTGVSQNPRHKITKRGQNVTFRCDPISEHNRLYWYRQTLGQGPEFLTYFQNEAQLEKSRLLSDRFSAERPKGSFSTLEIQRTEQGDSAMYLCASSLTRNTEAFFGQGTRLTVV.

The chain combines TRBV9 with TRBJ2-5; the match to TRBD2 covers 10 bases. V was clipped by 0 bases and J by 2 bases; unmatched bases: 4. The germline V gene has CDR1 SGDLS and CDR2 YYNGEE. The CDR3 covers 16 residues. The CDR3 loop is CASSVGLAGTQETQYF. CDR3 DNA: TGTGCCAGCAGCGTAGGACTAGCGGGTACACAAGAGACCCAGTACTTC.

This clonotype has ten or more counts. This chain connects TRBV20-1 to TRBJ2-5; possibly TRBD2 for D (5 bases). This CDR3 is built from 12 residues. Trimming took 5 bases from V and 5 from J, leaving 12 bases between them. Germline V CDR1 and CDR2: DFQATT, SNEGSKA (reference sequence). CDR3 in DNA: TGCAGTGCTGAGAGGGCTCGGGAGACCCAGTACTTC. It translates to CSAERARETQYF.

The chain combines TRBV3-1 with TRBJ2-7; D might be TRBD2 (6 bases). V lost 2 bases and J lost 2, with 13 bases in between. CDR1 and CDR2 (germline): LGHDT, YNNKEL (reference sequence). The CDR3 spans 15 residues. CDR3 sequence: CASSQSKGLTYEQYF. The CDR3 nucleotides are TGTGCCAGCAGCCAAAGTAAGGGACTTACCTACGAGCAGTACTTC.

Concerning this clonotype: The CDR3 does not end in the conserved phenylalanine or tryptophan, so this is likely a read error. The DNA is omitted, as the CDR3 cannot be located on it reliably, and the CDR3 follows TCRdb's listing. The CDR3 loop reads CASSQGTSG. V usage is TRBV7-9 and J usage is TRBJ1-1. Germline loops: CDR1 SEHNR, CDR2 FQNEAQ (reference sequence). The CDR3 has 9 residues if both end residues are counted.

The chain links TRBV11-2 to TRBJ2-2, with D possibly TRBD2 on 6 matching bases. The V and J ends lost 5 bases and 5 bases respectively, with 15 bases between them. Germline V gene data show CDR1 as SGHAT and CDR2 as FQNNGV. This CDR3 region has 15 residues. The DNA of the CDR3 is TGTGCCAGCAGCCTAGGAGGGTTTACTACCGGGGAGCTGTTTTTT. Translation gives CASSLGGFTTGELFF. Full variable domain (missing parts from reference TRBV11-2 and TRBJ2-2): EAGVAQSPRYKIIEKRQSVAFWCNPISGHATLYWYQQILGQGPKLLIQFQNNGVVDDSQLPKDRFSAERLKGVDSTLKIQPAKLEDSAVYLCASSLGGFTTGELFFGEGSRLTVL.

This chain uses TRBV6-1 with TRBJ1-1; weak D call: TRBD1 (6 bases). This CDR3 is 15 amino acids long. CDR1 and CDR2 from the germline V gene are MNHNS and SASEGT. V was trimmed by 4 bases and J by 0 bases, leaving 12 bases between them. The CDR3 spells CASSATGQMNTEAFF. In DNA form, the CDR3 reads TGTGCCAGCAGTGCCACAGGGCAGATGAACACTGAAGCTTTCTTT.

This clonotype was seen ten or more times. The chain employs TRBV2 and TRBJ1-3, with D hard to call. Trimming removed 9 bases at V and 4 bases at J, with 16 bases between. CDR3 length: 14 residues. Germline V gene data show CDR1 as SNHLY and CDR2 as FYNNEI. CDR3 residues: CASNDYDYGNTIYF. DNA for the CDR3: TGTGCCAGTAATGATTATGATTACGGAAACACCATATATTTT.

The chain has TRBV11-1 and TRBJ2-5; D perhaps matches TRBD2 (5 bases). The CDR3 extends over 18 amino acids. Trimming cost V 5 bases and J 3 bases, with 25 bases left between them. Looked up from germline, CDR1 is SGHAT and CDR2 is FQDESV (reference sequence). DNA of the CDR3: TGTGCCAGCAGCCAAGGAATCAGCGGCCTAGGGATAAAAGAGACCCAGTACTTC. This codes for CASSQGISGLGIKETQYF.

This clonotype came up many times. The V gene is TRBV2, the J gene TRBJ1-5, with D unresolved. Trimming pared 2 bases from V and 2 bases from J, leaving 13 bases between. Germline V gene data show CDR1 as SNHLY and CDR2 as FYNNEI. The CDR3 contains 16 residues. The CDR3 loop reads CASSEIVGSGNQPQHF. The CDR3, as DNA: TGTGCCAGCAGTGAAATCGTAGGGTCGGGCAATCAGCCCCAGCATTTT.

In its sample, this clonotype was seen many times. The chain links TRBV12-3 or TRBV12-4 to TRBJ1-5; no clear D. V was trimmed by 6 bases and J by 2 bases, leaving 14 bases between them. The CDR3 runs 15 residues. This CDR3 reads CASSLASTRNQPQHF. CDR3 DNA sequence: TGTGCCAGCAGCCTGGCGAGCACGCGCAATCAGCCCCAGCATTTT.